A selection of T cell receptor beta chains follows, all from one sample in a study of response to subunit inactivated influenza vaccine. TCRdb re-called the RT-PCR reads through MiXCR, storing one row per CDR3 protein. This table holds about 240,000 distinct CDR3 sequences, 12% found once. Sequences were derived from non-naive T cells sorted from PBMCs, sampled roughly 15 days before vaccination. The origin of the receptors is a man aged 50-59 years who received an inactivated influenza vaccine. The CDR3 runs from the conserved cysteine through the conserved F or W. The D gene is left open where the match is weak. Clone size is not always given. Where it is, it says once, few, many or a class for expanded clones.

j_gene | abundance | v_gene | d_gene | CDR3nt | CDR3aa
TRBJ2-1 | few | TRBV19 | TRBD2 | TGTGCCAGTAGGGGGACTAGCGGGAGTTACAATGAGCAGTTCTTC | CASRGTSGSYNEQFF
TRBJ2-1 | many | TRBV4-3 | . | TGCGCCAGCAGCCAAGATCTGGGAGCCAATGAGCAGTTCTTC | CASSQDLGANEQFF
TRBJ1-3 | . | TRBV5-5 | . | TGTGTCAGCAGCTTGGAGTGGGCTGGAAACACCATATATTTT | CVSSLEWAGNTIYF
TRBJ1-5 | few | TRBV19 | TRBD1 | TGTGCCAGTAGTCCAGGGACAGGGGTATTCAATCAGCCCCAGCATTTT | CASSPGTGVFNQPQHF
TRBJ2-5 | . | TRBV25-1 | . | TGTGCCAGCAGTGAGGCGCAGGGCACTCAAGAGACCCAGTACTTC | CASSEAQGTQETQYF
TRBJ2-1 | many | TRBV5-1 | . | TGCGCCAGCAGCGGGGGGCTCGATGAGCAGTTCTTC | CASSGGLDEQFF
TRBJ2-1 | . | TRBV6-1 | . | TGTGCCACCGCATTGACTAGGGGGGGTGAGCAGTTCTTC | CATALTRGGEQFF
TRBJ2-3 | . | TRBV29-1 | . | TGCAGCTTTGAAGTGACTCCGGCGGTAGATACGCAGTATTTT | CSFEVTPAVDTQYF
TRBJ2-3 | many | TRBV2 | TRBD1 | TGTGCCAGCATCCTTGACAGGGCCTCTAAGAGGGATACGCAGTATTTT | CASILDRASKRDTQYF
TRBJ2-2 | . | TRBV13 | . | TGTGCCAGCAGCTTATCCCACACCGGGGAGCTGTTTTTT | CASSLSHTGELFF
TRBJ2-7 | many | TRBV7-2 | TRBD2 | TGTGCCAGCAGCTTAAGGCCGGCTAGCGGGGGTAACGAGCAGTACTTC | CASSLRPASGGNEQYF
TRBJ1-6 | . | TRBV28 | . | TGTGCCGCCCGGGAGACCAATAATTCACCCCTCCACTTT | CAARETNNSPLHF
TRBJ2-1 | many | TRBV4-2 | TRBD2 | TGTGCCAGCAGCCAAGGGCGGGAGGCGGGTGAGCAGTTCTTC | CASSQGREAGEQFF
TRBJ2-5 | many | TRBV29-1 | . | TGCAGCGTTACTCAGGTGTCGGGGGAGACCCAGTACTTC | CSVTQVSGETQYF
TRBJ1-1 | . | TRBV3-1 | . | TGTGCCAGCAGCCCCTGGGGGGCCCCCATGAACACTGAAGCTTTCTTT | CASSPWGAPMNTEAFF
TRBJ1-1 | . | TRBV30 | . | TGTGCCTGGGACGGGGGTGTGAACACTGAAGCTTTCTTT | CAWDGGVNTEAFF